The T cell receptor (beta chain) described here comes from a study of T cell changes during pregnancy in multiple sclerosis. Germline-derived CDR1 and CDR2 are MRHNA and SNTAGT. V was clipped by 3 bases and J by 7 bases, with 19 bases between them. The CDR3 sequence is 17 residues long. Data came from immunoSEQ multiplex PCR; TCRdb stores just in-frame clones and leaves some out. This sample yields roughly 70,000 clones, of which approximately 86% are seen a single time; approximately 3.4% belongs to the top ten. This clone occurred once. This receptor was identified in a female donor with multiple sclerosis, enrolled in a pregnancy study. The sequences come from peripheral blood, collected before pregnancy. The chain carries TRBV6-4 and TRBJ1-6, with D perhaps TRBD1 (5 bases). DNA of the CDR3: TGTGCCAGCAGTGAAGGTTTCGGAGGGGCGAGAAATTCACCCCTCCACTTT. This sequence encodes CASSEGFGGARNSPLHF.